Sequencing of this TCR beta chain was carried out in a study of post-analysis software for immune sequencing data. On the study more broadly: Patients with relapsing-remitting, secondary progressive and progressive-relapsing multiple sclerosis courses were all represented. Findings of the study overall: Samples prepared in the same batch strongly co-clustered by F measure. People with multiple sclerosis had a significantly lower normalized Chao1 diversity than controls did.

Sequencing libraries made from TCR beta cDNA carried unique molecular identifiers. With about 0.85 to 10 million T cells as the source, about half a million cDNA molecules resulted. Using its own MiXCR run on the PCR reads, TCRdb lists one record per CDR3 protein. In the table there are roughly 870,000 distinct CDR3 sequences, around 53% of which are singletons. As regards this clonotype: Its antigen remains unidentified.

This receptor was taken from a girl aged 5-17 years with multiple sclerosis. The material sequenced was blood.

The CDR3: CASRNRGNTEAFF. CDR3 coding DNA: TGTGCCAGCAGAAACAGGGGGAACACTGAAGCTTTCTTT. The rearrangement joins TRBV12-3 or TRBV12-4 to TRBJ1-1; TRBD1 agrees at 7 bases. After removal of 6 bases from V and 1 base from J, the junction contained 2 bases not matched to a gene. The CDR3 is 13 residues long.